This T cell receptor (beta chain) was captured by sequencing in a study of T cells after somatic rescue of genetic block. CDR3 length equals 12 residues. CDR1 is MNHNY and CDR2 is SVGAGI in the germline V gene (reference sequence). V shed 6 bases and J shed 3 bases, with 5 bases lying between them. Assay used: immunoSEQ multiplex PCR; TCRdb lists only in-frame clones, some missing. This table has 9,500 to 12,000 clones, less than 80% appearing once. This TCR came from a boy aged 5-17 years. What was sequenced was peripheral blood mononuclear cells (PBMCs). The chain combines TRBV6-6 with TRBJ1-4; D is uncertain. The CDR3 DNA reads TGTGCCAGCAGGCGATCTAATGAAAAACTGTTTTTT. As protein: CASRRSNEKLFF.